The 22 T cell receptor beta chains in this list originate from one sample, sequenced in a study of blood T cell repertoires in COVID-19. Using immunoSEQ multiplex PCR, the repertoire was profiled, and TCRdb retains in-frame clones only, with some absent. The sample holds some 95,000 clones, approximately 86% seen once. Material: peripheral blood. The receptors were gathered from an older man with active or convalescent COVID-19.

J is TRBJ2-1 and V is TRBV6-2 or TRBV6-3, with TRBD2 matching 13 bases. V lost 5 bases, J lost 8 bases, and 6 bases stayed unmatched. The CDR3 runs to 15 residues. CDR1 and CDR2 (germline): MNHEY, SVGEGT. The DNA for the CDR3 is TGTGCCAGCAGTCCCGGGACTAGCGGGACCGATGAGCAGTTCTTC. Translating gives CASSPGTSGTDEQFF.

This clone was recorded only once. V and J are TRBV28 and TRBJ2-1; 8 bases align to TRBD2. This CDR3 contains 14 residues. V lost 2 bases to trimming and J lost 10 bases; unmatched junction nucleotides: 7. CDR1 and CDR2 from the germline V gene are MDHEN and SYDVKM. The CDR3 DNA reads TGTGCCAGCAGTTTACTCGGGAGGGCCTGGGAGCAGTTCTTC. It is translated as CASSLLGRAWEQFF.

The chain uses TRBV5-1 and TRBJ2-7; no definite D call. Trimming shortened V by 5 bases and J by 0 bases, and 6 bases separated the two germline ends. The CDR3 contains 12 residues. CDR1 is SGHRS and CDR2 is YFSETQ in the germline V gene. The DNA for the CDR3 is TGCGCCAGCAGAAGCAACTCCTACGAGCAGTACTTC. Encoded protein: CASRSNSYEQYF.

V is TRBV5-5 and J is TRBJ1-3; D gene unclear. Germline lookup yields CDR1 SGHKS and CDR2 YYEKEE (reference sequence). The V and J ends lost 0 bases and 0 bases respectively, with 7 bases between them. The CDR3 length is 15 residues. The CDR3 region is CASSLGPLSGNTIYF. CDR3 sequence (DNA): TGTGCCAGCAGCTTGGGGCCCCTCTCTGGAAACACCATATATTTT.

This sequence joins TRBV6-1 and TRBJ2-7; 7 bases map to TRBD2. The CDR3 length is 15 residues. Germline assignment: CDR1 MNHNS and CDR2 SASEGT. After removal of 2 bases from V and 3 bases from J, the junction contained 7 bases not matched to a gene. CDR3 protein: CASSEWSAGLYEQYF. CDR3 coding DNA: TGTGCCAGCAGTGAATGGTCAGCGGGGCTCTACGAGCAGTACTTC.

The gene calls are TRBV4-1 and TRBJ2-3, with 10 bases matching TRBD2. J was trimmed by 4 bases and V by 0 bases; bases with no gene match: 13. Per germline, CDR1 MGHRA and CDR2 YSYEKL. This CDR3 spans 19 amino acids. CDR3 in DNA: TGCGCCAGCAGCCAAGATAGCGGCCACCTAGCGGGAGCCGCAGATACGCAGTATTTT. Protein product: CASSQDSGHLAGAADTQYF.

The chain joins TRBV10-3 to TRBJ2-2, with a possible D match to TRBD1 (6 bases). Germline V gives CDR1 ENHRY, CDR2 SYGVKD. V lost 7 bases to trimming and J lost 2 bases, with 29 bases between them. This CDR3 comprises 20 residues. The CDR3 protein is CAINAWGSPGAGLNTGELFF. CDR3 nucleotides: TGTGCCATCAACGCCTGGGGGTCTCCAGGGGCTGGGCTTAACACCGGGGAGCTGTTTTTT.

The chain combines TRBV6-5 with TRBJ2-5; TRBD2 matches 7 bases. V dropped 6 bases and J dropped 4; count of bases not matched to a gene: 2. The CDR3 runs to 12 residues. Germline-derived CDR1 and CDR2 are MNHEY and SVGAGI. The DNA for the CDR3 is TGTGCCAGCAGGGGACTACGAGAGACCCAGTACTTC. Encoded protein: CASRGLRETQYF.

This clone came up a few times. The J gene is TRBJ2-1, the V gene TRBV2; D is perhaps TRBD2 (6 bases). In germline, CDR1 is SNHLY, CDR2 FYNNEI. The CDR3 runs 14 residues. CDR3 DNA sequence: TGTGCAACACAGCTGCGGGGATCCTACAATGAGCAGTTCTTC. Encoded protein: CATQLRGSYNEQFF.

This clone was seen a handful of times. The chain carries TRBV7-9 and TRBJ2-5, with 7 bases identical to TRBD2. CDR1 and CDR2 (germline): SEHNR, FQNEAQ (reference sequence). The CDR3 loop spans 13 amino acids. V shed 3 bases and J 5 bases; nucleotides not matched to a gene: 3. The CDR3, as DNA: TGTGCCAGCAGCTTCGCGGGAGTGGAGACCCAGTACTTC. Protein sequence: CASSFAGVETQYF.

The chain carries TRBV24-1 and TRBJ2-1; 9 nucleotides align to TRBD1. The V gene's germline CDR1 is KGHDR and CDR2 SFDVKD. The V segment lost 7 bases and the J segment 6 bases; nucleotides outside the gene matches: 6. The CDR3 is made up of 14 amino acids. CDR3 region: CATRGTGTSNEQFF. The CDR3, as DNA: TGTGCCACCAGAGGGACAGGGACATCCAATGAGCAGTTCTTC.

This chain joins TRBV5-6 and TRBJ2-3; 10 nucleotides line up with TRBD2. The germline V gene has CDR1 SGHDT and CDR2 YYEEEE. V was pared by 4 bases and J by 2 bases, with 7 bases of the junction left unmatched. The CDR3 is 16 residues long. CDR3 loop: CASSVVSGGPTDTQYF. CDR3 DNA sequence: TGTGCCAGCAGCGTGGTTAGCGGGGGGCCCACAGATACGCAGTATTTT.

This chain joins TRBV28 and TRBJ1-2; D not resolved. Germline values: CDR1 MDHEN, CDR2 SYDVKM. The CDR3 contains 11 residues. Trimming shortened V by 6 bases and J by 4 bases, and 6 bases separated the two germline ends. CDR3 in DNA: TGTGCCAGCAGCGAACTCTATGGCTACACCTTC. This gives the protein CASSELYGYTF.

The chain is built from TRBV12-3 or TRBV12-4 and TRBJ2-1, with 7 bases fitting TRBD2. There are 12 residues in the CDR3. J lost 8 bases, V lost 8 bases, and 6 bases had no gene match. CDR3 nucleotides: TGTGCCAGCGTTGGACTAGAGGATGAGCAGTTCTTC. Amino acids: CASVGLEDEQFF.

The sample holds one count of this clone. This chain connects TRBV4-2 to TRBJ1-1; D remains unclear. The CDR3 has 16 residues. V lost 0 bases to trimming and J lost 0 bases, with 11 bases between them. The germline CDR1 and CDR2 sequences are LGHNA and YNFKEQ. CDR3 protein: CASSQDNEQLNTEAFF. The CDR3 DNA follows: TGTGCCAGCAGCCAAGATAATGAACAGCTGAACACTGAAGCTTTCTTT.

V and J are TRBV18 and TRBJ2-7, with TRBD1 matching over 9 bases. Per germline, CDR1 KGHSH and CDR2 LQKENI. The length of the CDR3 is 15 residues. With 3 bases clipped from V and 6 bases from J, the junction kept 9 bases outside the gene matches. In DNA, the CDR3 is TGTGCCAGCTCACCGGAAGGGGACAGGGCCCGCGAGCAGTACTTC. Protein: CASSPEGDRAREQYF.

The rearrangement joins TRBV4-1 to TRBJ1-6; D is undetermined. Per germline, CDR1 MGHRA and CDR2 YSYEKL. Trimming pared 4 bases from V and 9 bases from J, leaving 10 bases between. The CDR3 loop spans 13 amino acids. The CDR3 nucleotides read TGCGCCAGCAGCCCCTCGGGAGTTTCACCCCTCCACTTT. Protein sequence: CASSPSGVSPLHF.

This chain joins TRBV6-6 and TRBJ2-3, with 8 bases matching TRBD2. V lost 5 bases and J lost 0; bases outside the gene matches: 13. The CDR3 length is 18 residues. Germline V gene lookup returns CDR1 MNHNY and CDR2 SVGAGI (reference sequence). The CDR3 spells CASSRTSGGGSSTDTQYF. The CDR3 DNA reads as TGTGCCAGCAGTCGCACTAGCGGAGGGGGTTCTAGCACAGATACGCAGTATTTT.

CDR3 loop: CASSLGAGASYEQYF. CDR3 bases: TGTGCCAGCAGCTTGGGGGCAGGGGCAAGCTACGAGCAGTACTTC. The V gene is TRBV5-5, the J gene TRBJ2-7, with D maybe TRBD1 (6 bases). V dropped 0 bases and J dropped 3 bases, with 13 bases sitting between them. The CDR3 loop spans 15 amino acids. The germline gives CDR1 SGHKS, CDR2 YYEKEE (reference sequence).

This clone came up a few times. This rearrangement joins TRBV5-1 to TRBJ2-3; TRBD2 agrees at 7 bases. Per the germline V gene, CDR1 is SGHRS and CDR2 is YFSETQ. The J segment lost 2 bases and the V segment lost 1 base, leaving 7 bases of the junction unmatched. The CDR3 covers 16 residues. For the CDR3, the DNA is TGCGCCAGCAGCTTGCGGCCTAGCGGAAACACAGATACGCAGTATTTT. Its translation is CASSLRPSGNTDTQYF. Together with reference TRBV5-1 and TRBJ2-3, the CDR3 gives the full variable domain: KAGVTQTPRYLIKTRGQQVTLSCSPISGHRSVSWYQQTPGQGLQFLFEYFSETQRNKGNFPGRFSGRQFSNSRSEMNVSTLELGDSALYLCASSLRPSGNTDTQYFGPGTRLTVL.

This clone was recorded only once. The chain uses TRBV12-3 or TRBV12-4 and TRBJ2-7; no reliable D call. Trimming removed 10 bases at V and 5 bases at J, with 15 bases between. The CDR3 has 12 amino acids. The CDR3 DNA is TGTGCCACCGCCCCCCCGAGCGACGAGCAGTACTTC. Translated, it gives CATAPPSDEQYF.

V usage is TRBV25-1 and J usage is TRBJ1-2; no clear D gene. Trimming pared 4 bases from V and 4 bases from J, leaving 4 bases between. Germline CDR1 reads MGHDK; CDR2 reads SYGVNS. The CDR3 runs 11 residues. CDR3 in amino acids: CASSAVYGYTF. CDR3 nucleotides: TGTGCCAGCAGTGCTGTCTATGGCTACACCTTC.